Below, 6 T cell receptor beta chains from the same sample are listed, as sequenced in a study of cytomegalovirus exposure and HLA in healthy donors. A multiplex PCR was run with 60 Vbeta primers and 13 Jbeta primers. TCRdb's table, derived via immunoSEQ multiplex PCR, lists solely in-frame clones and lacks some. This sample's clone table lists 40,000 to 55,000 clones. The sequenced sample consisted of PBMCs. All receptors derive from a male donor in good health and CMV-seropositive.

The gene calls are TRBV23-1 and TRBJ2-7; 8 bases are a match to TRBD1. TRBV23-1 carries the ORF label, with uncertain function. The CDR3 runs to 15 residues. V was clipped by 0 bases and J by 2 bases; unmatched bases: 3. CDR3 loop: CASSQSGQGPYEQYF. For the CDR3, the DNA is TGCGCCAGCAGTCAATCAGGACAGGGACCCTACGAGCAGTACTTC.

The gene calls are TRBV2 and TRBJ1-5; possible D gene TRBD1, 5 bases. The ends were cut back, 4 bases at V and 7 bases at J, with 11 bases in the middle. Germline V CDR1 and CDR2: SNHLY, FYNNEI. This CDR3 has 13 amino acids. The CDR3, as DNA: TGTGCCAGCAGTGTCGGGGGGATGCAGCCCCAGCATTTT. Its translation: CASSVGGMQPQHF.

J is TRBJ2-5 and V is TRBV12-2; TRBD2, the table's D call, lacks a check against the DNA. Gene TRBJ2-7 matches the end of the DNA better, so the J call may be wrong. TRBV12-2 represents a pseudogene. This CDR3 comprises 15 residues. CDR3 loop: CASRPPLGGKYEQYF. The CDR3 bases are TGTGCAAGTCGCCCCCCGCTTGGAGGAAAGTACGAGCAGTACTTC.

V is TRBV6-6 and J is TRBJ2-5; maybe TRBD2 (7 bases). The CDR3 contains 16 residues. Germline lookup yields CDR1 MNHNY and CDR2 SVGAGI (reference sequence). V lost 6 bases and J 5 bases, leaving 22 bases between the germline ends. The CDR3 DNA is TGTGCCAGCAGCGTAGGCTTGGGGGGGCTAGGTGAGACCCAGTACTTC. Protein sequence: CASSVGLGGLGETQYF.

The DNA for the CDR3 is TGTGCCAGCAGTTTAGATCGGGGGGCGGATGAGCAGTTCTTC. This codes for CASSLDRGADEQFF. The chain is built from TRBV27 and TRBJ2-1; tentatively, D is TRBD2 (7 bases). The CDR3 extends over 14 amino acids. Deletions cut 2 bases from V and 8 bases from J, with 13 bases between. CDR1 MNHEY and CDR2 SMNVEV come from the germline V gene (reference sequence).

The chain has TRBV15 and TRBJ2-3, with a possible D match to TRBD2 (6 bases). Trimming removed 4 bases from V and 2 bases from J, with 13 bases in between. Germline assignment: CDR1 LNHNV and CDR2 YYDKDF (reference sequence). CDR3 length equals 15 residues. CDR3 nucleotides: TGTGCCACCAGCACTACTAGCTTGCCCACAGATACGCAGTATTTT. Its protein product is CATSTTSLPTDTQYF.